This entry features one TCR beta chain sequence. What it binds is not known. The data belong to a study of T-cell reconstitution after alpha-beta-depleted transplantation in children. Study-level findings and limits: Newly produced T cells mostly provided counts and TCRbeta diversity after one year, as hyperexpanded clones declined.

For TCRbeta, the library was prepared with unique molecular identifiers. TCRdb called the PCR reads again in MiXCR, with one record for every CDR3 protein. Seen here are about 980,000 distinct CDR3 sequences, roughly 29% observed once, and the top ten hold under 30%. The CDR3 runs 15 residues. Germline V gene data show CDR1 as SGHTA and CDR2 as FQGNSA. Trimming stripped 1 base from V and 2 bases from J, with 10 bases between. The chain employs TRBV7-2 and TRBJ2-3, with D tentatively TRBD2 (6 bases). The starting material was PBMCs, mostly from graft donor cells, obtained 360 days after TCRalphabeta/CD19-depleted stem cell transplant. The TCR was taken from a boy in the first two years of life who had a stem cell transplant for SCID, so the T cells may come from the graft donor. The CDR3 reads CASSLVGGTTDTQYF. In DNA, the CDR3 is TGTGCCAGCAGCTTAGTGGGGGGAACCACAGATACGCAGTATTTT.